What follows describes a single T cell receptor (beta chain). This table comes from immunoSEQ multiplex PCR, and its TCRdb copy is limited to in-frame clones, with some not included. The sample's table shows some 150,000 clones. The ends lost 2 bases at V and 7 bases at J; junction bases unmatched: 11. Per germline, CDR1 PRHDT and CDR2 FYEKMQ (reference sequence). The CDR3 extends over 16 amino acids. These data originate in a study of T cell responses to AZD1222 COVID-19 vaccine. This sequence originates from an adult in good health. The chain couples TRBV13 to TRBJ1-2, with 9 nucleotides matching TRBD1. Sequenced sample: peripheral blood. CDR3 region: CASSLHAGTGIFGYTF. DNA of the CDR3: TGTGCCAGCAGCTTACACGCCGGGACAGGGATTTTTGGCTACACCTTC.